This paragraph covers one T cell receptor beta chain sequence. Antigen unknown. CDR3 size: 15 residues. Germline V gene data show CDR1 as SGDLS and CDR2 as YYNGEE. The sample belongs to a study of T cells expressing NK-cell markers. Study details: It was sorted CD3+CD56-NKG2C+, CD3+CD56+NKG2C- and CD3+CD56+NKG2C+ T cells that provided the TCR beta repertoires.

TCR beta libraries carry UMIs added by 5'RACE template switching. TCRdb reprocessed the 5' RACE reads, keeping one entry per CDR3 protein, no DNA. The sample table includes a few hundred thousand distinct CDR3 sequences. General study results and limits: Specificity for HCMV among expanded NKG2C+ T cell clones was not established. The leading position in the CD3+CD56-NKG2C+ fraction of several donors also went to these clonotypes.

Sequencing input: blood T cells: a sorted CD56 or NKG2C T cell subset, CD4+ or CD8+ T cells, or bulk PBMC T cells (not recorded which). This rearrangement joins TRBV9 to TRBJ1-1; TCRdb designates TRBD1, a call that cannot be tested without DNA. The TCR was taken from a man aged 18 to 69 in good health. The CDR3 is CASSEGQAAAFEAFF.